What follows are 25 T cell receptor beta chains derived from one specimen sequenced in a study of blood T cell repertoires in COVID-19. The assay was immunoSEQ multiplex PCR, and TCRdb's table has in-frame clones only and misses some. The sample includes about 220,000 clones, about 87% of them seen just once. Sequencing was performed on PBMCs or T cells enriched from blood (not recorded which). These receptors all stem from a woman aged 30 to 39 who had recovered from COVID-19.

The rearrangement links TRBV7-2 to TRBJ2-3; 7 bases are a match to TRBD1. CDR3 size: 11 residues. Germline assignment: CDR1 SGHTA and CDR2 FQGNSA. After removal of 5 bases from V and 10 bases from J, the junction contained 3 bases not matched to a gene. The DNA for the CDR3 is TGTGCCAGCAGCCGACAGGGCGCGCAGTATTTT. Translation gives CASSRQGAQYF.

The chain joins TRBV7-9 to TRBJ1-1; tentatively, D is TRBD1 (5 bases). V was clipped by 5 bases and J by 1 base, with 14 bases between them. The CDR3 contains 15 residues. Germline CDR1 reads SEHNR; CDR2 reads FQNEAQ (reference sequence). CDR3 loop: CASSRKPQGNTEAFF. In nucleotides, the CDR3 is TGTGCCAGCAGCCGCAAACCCCAGGGGAACACTGAAGCTTTCTTT.

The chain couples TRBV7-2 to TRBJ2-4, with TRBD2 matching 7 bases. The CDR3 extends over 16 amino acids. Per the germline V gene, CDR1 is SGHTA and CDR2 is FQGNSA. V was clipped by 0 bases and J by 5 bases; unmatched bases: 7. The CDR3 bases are TGTGCCAGCAGCTTAGCGTGGGGGGGTAGGCAAAACATTCAGTACTTC. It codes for CASSLAWGGRQNIQYF.

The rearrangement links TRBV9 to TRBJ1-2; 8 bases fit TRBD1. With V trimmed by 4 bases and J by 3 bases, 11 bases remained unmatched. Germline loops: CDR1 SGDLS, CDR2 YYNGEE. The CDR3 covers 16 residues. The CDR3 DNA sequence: TGTGCCAGCAGCCCCCGGACAGGGAGAACGGACTATGGCTACACCTTC. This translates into CASSPRTGRTDYGYTF.

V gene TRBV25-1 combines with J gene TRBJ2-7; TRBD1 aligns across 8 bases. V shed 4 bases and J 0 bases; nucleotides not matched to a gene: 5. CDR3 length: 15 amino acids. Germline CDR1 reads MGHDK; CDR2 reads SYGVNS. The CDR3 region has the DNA TGTGCCAGCAGTGGATACGACAGGGGCTCCTACGAGCAGTACTTC. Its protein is CASSGYDRGSYEQYF.

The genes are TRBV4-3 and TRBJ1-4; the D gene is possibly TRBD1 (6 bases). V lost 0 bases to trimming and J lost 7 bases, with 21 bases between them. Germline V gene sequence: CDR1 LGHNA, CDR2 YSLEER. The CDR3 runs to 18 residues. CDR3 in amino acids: CASSQDTLLGGAGEKLFF. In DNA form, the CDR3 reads TGCGCCAGCAGCCAAGACACTCTACTGGGGGGGGCCGGTGAAAAACTGTTTTTT.

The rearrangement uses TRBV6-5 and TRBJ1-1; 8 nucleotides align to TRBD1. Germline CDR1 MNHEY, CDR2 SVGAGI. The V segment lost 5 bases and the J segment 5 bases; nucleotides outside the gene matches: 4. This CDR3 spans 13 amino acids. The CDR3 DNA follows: TGTGCCAGCAGTACCAGGGGGCAGACTGAAGCTTTCTTT. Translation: CASSTRGQTEAFF.

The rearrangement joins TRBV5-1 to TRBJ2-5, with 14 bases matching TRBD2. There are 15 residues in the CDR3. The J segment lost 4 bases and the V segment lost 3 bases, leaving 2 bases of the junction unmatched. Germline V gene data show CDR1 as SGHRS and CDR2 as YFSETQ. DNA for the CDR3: TGCGCCAGCAGCTCGGGACTAGCGGGGGTAGAGACCCAGTACTTC. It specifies CASSSGLAGVETQYF.

The CDR3 DNA reads as TGTGCCAGGGTAGCGGGGGGCCCTAACGAGCAGTACTTC. It translates to CARVAGGPNEQYF. This chain joins TRBV6-5 and TRBJ2-7, with 10 nucleotides matching TRBD2. The ends lost 9 bases at V and 5 bases at J; junction bases unmatched: 7. Germline V gene sequence: CDR1 MNHEY, CDR2 SVGAGI. CDR3 length: 13 residues.

CDR3 nucleotides: TGTGCCAGCAATCGAGTGGGGAGGGGGCAAGAGACCCAGTACTTC. It specifies CASNRVGRGQETQYF. The rearrangement uses TRBV6-5 and TRBJ2-5; a weak D match, TRBD2 (7 bases). CDR1 and CDR2 (germline): MNHEY, SVGAGI. V shed 7 bases and J shed 2 bases, with 17 bases lying between them. The length of the CDR3 is 15 residues.

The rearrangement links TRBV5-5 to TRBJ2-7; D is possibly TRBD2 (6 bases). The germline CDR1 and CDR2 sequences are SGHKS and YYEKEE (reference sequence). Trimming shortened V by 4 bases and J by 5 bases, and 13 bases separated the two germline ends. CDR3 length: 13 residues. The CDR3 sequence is CASSGGLGDEQYF. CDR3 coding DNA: TGTGCCAGCAGCGGGGGGTTGGGTGACGAGCAGTACTTC.

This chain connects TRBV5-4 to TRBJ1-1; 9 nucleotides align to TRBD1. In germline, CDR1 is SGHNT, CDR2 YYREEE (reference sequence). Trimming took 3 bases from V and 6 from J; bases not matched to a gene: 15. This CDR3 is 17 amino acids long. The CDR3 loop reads CASSSPGQGFGVPEAFF. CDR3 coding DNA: TGTGCCAGCAGCTCCCCCGGACAGGGGTTCGGTGTCCCTGAAGCTTTCTTT.

The CDR3 is CASSLRGGPFEKLFF. CDR3 nucleotide sequence: TGTGCCAGCAGCTTGCGGGGGGGCCCCTTCGAAAAACTGTTTTTT. This chain joins TRBV13 and TRBJ1-4; a possible D gene is TRBD1 (6 bases). Trimming removed 3 bases from V and 8 bases from J, with 16 bases in between. The CDR3 has 15 amino acids. CDR1 PRHDT and CDR2 FYEKMQ come from the germline V gene (reference sequence).

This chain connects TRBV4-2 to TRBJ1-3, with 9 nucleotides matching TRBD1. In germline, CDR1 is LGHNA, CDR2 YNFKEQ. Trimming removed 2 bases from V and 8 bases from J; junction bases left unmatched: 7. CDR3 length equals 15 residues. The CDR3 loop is CASSQTGTGRDTIYF. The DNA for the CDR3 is TGTGCCAGCAGCCAAACCGGGACAGGGAGGGACACCATATATTTT.

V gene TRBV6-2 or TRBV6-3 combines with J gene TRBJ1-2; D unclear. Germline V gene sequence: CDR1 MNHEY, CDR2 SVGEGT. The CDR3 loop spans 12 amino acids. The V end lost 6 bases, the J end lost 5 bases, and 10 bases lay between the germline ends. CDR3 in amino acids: CASSPQQYGYTF. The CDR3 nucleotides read TGTGCCAGCAGCCCCCAACAGTATGGCTACACCTTC.

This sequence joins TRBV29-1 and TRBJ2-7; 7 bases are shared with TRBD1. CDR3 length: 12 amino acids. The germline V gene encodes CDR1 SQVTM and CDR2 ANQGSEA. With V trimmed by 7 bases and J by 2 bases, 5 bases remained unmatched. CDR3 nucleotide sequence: TGCAGCGCTTGGGACAGCCCCTACGAGCAGTACTTC. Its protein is CSAWDSPYEQYF.

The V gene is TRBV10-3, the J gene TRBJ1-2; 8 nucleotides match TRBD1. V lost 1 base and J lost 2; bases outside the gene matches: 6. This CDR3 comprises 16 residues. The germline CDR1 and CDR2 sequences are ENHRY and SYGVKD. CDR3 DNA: TGTGCCATCAGTGAGTTCAAGGACAGGGCGAACTATGGCTACACCTTC. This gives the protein CAISEFKDRANYGYTF.

The CDR3 nucleotides read TGTGCCAGCAGCCAAGTGGAGGTGATTGGGGAGACCCAGTACTTC. Translation: CASSQVEVIGETQYF. V usage is TRBV3-1 (or the pseudogene TRBV3-2) and J usage is TRBJ2-5; D perhaps matches TRBD2 (5 bases). CDR1 is LGHDT, CDR2 YNNKEL, per germline (reference sequence). The CDR3 consists of 15 residues. V gave up 1 base and J gave up 5 bases, with 14 bases separating them.

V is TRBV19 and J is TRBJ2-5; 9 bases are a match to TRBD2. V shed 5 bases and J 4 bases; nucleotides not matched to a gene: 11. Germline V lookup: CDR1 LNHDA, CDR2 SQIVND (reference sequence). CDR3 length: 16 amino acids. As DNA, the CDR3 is TGTGCCAGTAGTTGGGGGAGCGGGGGGAGAGGAGAGACCCAGTACTTC. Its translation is CASSWGSGGRGETQYF.

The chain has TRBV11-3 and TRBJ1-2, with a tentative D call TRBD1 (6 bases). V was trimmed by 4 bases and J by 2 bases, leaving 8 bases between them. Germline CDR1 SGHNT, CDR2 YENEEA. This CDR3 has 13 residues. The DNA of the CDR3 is TGTGCCAGCAGCTCCCAGGGGAACTATGGCTACACCTTC. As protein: CASSSQGNYGYTF.

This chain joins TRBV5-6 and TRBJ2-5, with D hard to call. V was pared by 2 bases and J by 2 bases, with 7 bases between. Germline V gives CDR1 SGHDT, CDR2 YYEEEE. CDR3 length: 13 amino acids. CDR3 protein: CASSLETQETQYF. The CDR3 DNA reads TGTGCCAGCAGCTTAGAAACTCAAGAGACCCAGTACTTC.

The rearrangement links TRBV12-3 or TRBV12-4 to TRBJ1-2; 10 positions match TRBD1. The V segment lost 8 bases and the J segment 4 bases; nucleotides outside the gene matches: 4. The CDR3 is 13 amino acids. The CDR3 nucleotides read TGTGCCAGCGGGGGACAGGGGCTCTATGGCTACACCTTC. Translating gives CASGGQGLYGYTF.

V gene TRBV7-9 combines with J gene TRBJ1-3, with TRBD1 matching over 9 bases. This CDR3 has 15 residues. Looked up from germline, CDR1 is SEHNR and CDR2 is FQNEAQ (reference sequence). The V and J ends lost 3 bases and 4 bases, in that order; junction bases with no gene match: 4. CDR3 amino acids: CASSLTGTGGNTIYF. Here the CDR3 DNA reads TGTGCCAGCAGCTTGACCGGGACAGGGGGAAACACCATATATTTT.

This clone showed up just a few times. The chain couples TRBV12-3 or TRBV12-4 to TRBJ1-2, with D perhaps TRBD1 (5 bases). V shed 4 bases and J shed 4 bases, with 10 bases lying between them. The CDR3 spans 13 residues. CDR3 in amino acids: CASSWRGSYGYTF. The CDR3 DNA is TGTGCCAGCAGTTGGAGGGGAAGCTATGGCTACACCTTC.

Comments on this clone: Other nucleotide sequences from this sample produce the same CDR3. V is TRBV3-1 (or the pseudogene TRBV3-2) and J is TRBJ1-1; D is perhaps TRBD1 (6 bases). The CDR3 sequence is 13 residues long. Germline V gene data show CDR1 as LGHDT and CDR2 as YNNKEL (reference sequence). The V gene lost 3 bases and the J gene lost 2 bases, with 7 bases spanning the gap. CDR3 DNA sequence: TGTGCCAGCAGCCAGGGGGCAAACACTGAAGCTTTCTTT. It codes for CASSQGANTEAFF.